Shown below are 32 T cell receptor beta chains from a single sample sequenced in a study of T-cell reconstitution after alpha-beta-depleted transplantation in children. Library preparation (for TCRbeta) was performed with unique molecular identifiers. One entry per CDR3 protein, called by TCRdb with MiXCR from the PCR reads. The profile shows over 80,000 distinct CDR3 sequences, about 22% of them singletons. Source: PBMCs, taken before TCRalphabeta/CD19-depleted stem cell transplant. These receptors originate from a boy aged 2 to 10 with acute lymphoblastic leukemia, due to receive a stem cell transplant.

This clonotype showed up many times. The chain employs TRBV3-1 and TRBJ2-5; D call uncertain. CDR1 and CDR2 from the germline V gene are LGHDT and YNNKEL (reference sequence). The CDR3 has 12 residues. With 2 bases removed from V and 5 bases from J, the gap between germline ends came to 6 bases. CDR3 sequence: CASSQSRETQYF. CDR3 in DNA: TGTGCCAGCAGCCAATCTCGTGAGACCCAGTACTTC.

The V gene is TRBV10-3, the J gene TRBJ2-3; D may be TRBD1 or TRBD2 (6 bases each). This CDR3 spans 11 amino acids. CDR1 and CDR2 from the germline V gene are ENHRY and SYGVKD. Trimming stripped 8 bases from V and 5 bases from J, with 8 bases between. CDR3 amino acids: CAIGGGDTQYF. The CDR3 DNA sequence: TGTGCCATCGGAGGGGGAGATACGCAGTATTTT.

The V gene is TRBV10-3, the J gene TRBJ2-2; D not resolved. Trimming left V 8 bases short and J 3 bases short, with 4 bases between. The CDR3 extends over 11 amino acids. The germline V gene encodes CDR1 ENHRY and CDR2 SYGVKD. In nucleotides, the CDR3 is TGTGCCATCGGAGACACCGGGGAGCTGTTTTTT. Encoded protein: CAIGDTGELFF.

This clonotype was seen a few times. The rearrangement uses TRBV10-3 and TRBJ2-2, with D possibly TRBD1 on 5 matching bases. The length of the CDR3 is 15 residues. Trimming stripped 2 bases from V and 3 bases from J, with 10 bases between. CDR1 is ENHRY and CDR2 is SYGVKD in the germline V gene. The CDR3 loop reads CAISEPQGYTGELFF. Written as DNA, the CDR3 is TGTGCCATCAGTGAGCCTCAGGGTTACACCGGGGAGCTGTTTTTT.

The table lists this clonotype with a few counts. The chain has TRBV5-1 and TRBJ2-1; TRBD2 matches at 8 bases. V was pared by 1 base and J by 7 bases, with 4 bases of the junction left unmatched. This CDR3 spans 14 amino acids. CDR1 and CDR2 (germline): SGHRS, YFSETQ. Written as DNA, the CDR3 is TGCGCCAGCAGCTTGAGCGGGAGTGGGAATGAGCAGTTCTTC. Its translation: CASSLSGSGNEQFF.

This clonotype was observed many times. This chain uses TRBV12-3 or TRBV12-4 with TRBJ2-1, with D tentatively TRBD2 (5 bases). Trimming shortened V by 3 bases and J by 0 bases, and 15 bases separated the two germline ends. The CDR3 is made up of 17 amino acids. CDR3 in amino acids: CASSLVPSQSSYNEQFF. DNA of the CDR3: TGTGCCAGCAGTTTGGTTCCTAGCCAGAGCTCCTACAATGAGCAGTTCTTC.

This chain joins TRBV29-1 and TRBJ2-1; D is possibly TRBD1 or TRBD2 (5 bases each). From germline, CDR1 is SQVTM and CDR2 ANQGSEA. The V end was cut by 4 bases, the J end by 4 bases, with 14 bases between. The length of the CDR3 is 14 residues. The CDR3 reads CSVVSGTIYNEQFF. For the CDR3, the DNA is TGCAGCGTTGTTTCCGGGACGATTTACAATGAGCAGTTCTTC.

This clonotype turned up a few times. The V and J genes are TRBV20-1 and TRBJ2-3, with D possibly TRBD2 on 6 matching bases. CDR1 and CDR2 from the germline V gene are DFQATT and SNEGSKA (reference sequence). The CDR3 covers 15 residues. The CDR3 sequence is CSDRQGGGSTDTQYF. CDR3 sequence (DNA): TGCAGCGATAGGCAGGGAGGAGGGAGCACAGATACGCAGTATTTT.

The V call is TRBV12-3 or TRBV12-4, the J call TRBJ1-2; D uncertain. This CDR3 is built from 13 residues. V gave up 5 bases and J gave up 5 bases, with 12 bases separating them. The CDR3 loop is CASSPQILYGYTF. Here the CDR3 DNA reads TGTGCCAGCAGTCCTCAGATTCTTTATGGCTACACCTTC.

A few counts support this clonotype. The J gene is TRBJ2-1, the V gene TRBV27; TRBD1 matches at 7 bases. Germline CDR1 is MNHEY and CDR2 is SMNVEV (reference sequence). V was clipped by 6 bases and J by 4 bases; unmatched bases: 9. The CDR3 extends over 15 amino acids. The DNA for the CDR3 is TGTGCCAGCAGAGCCGGGACAGAGAATTACAATGAGCAGTTCTTC. Amino acids: CASRAGTENYNEQFF.

Only a few counts were recorded for this clonotype. This rearrangement joins TRBV27 to TRBJ2-1, with D unresolved. Germline V gives CDR1 MNHEY, CDR2 SMNVEV (reference sequence). This CDR3 spans 16 amino acids. V lost 5 bases and J 6 bases, leaving 20 bases between the germline ends. The CDR3 loop is CASSPLFPRWGNEQFF. CDR3 nucleotide sequence: TGTGCCAGCAGTCCCCTGTTCCCGCGCTGGGGCAATGAGCAGTTCTTC.

Only one count was recorded for this clonotype. This chain links TRBV6-4 with TRBJ2-3, with 9 bases identical to TRBD1. Germline CDR1 reads MRHNA; CDR2 reads SNTAGT. CDR3 size: 15 residues. V trimming: 6 bases; J trimming: 6 bases; junction bases outside the gene matches: 10. Here the CDR3 DNA reads TGTGCCAGCAGAGTGGGGACAGGGAGTGTGGATACGCAGTATTTT. The encoded protein is CASRVGTGSVDTQYF.

This chain links TRBV28 with TRBJ1-5, with D unresolved. The CDR3 runs to 14 residues. Germline V gene data show CDR1 as MDHEN and CDR2 as SYDVKM. Trimming removed 4 bases at V and 3 bases at J, with 10 bases between. The CDR3 region is CASSSGGVNQPQHF. CDR3 sequence (DNA): TGTGCCAGCAGTTCCGGCGGGGTCAATCAGCCCCAGCATTTT.

The chain uses TRBV6-1 and TRBJ1-2, with D hard to call. Trimming took off 3 bases at V and 2 bases at J, with 7 bases between the two ends. Germline V gives CDR1 MNHNS, CDR2 SASEGT. The CDR3 length is 13 residues. The CDR3 sequence: CASSETVNYGYTF. The CDR3 DNA reads as TGTGCCAGCAGTGAGACGGTGAACTATGGCTACACCTTC.

This sequence joins TRBV28 and TRBJ2-7; the D gene is possibly TRBD1 (5 bases). Trimming left V 3 bases short and J 4 bases short, with 19 bases between. Germline loops: CDR1 MDHEN, CDR2 SYDVKM. CDR3 length: 16 amino acids. The CDR3 spells CASSLRLRVPIYEQYF. As DNA, the CDR3 is TGTGCCAGCAGTTTGCGCCTCAGGGTCCCGATTTACGAGCAGTACTTC.

This clonotype was found once. The chain joins TRBV20-1 to TRBJ2-5; TRBD2 matches 7 bases. The CDR3 length is 11 residues. Germline V gene data show CDR1 as DFQATT and CDR2 as SNEGSKA (reference sequence). Trimming removed 6 bases from V and 5 bases from J; junction bases left unmatched: 3. This CDR3 reads CSALALETQYF. The CDR3 nucleotides read TGCAGTGCACTAGCGTTGGAGACCCAGTACTTC.

The chain recombines TRBV12-3 or TRBV12-4 with TRBJ2-1; 9 nucleotides align to TRBD2. J gave up 8 bases and V 5 bases, and 4 bases lay outside the gene matches. The CDR3 covers 13 residues. The DNA for the CDR3 is TGTGCCAGCAGTGGACTAGCGAGGGATGAGCAGTTCTTC. Translation gives CASSGLARDEQFF.

This clonotype showed up just a few times. The chain links TRBV30 to TRBJ1-2, with unresolved D. V dropped 0 bases and J dropped 2 bases, with 7 bases sitting between them. This CDR3 has 13 residues. Germline CDR1 reads GTSNPN; CDR2 reads SVGIG (reference sequence). CDR3 sequence (DNA): TGTGCCTGGAGTGTCGCAGGAAACTATGGCTACACCTTC. Translation gives CAWSVAGNYGYTF.

This clonotype was counted a few times. The V and J genes are TRBV20-1 and TRBJ1-5, with 7 bases lining up with TRBD1. CDR3 size: 14 residues. Germline CDR1 is DFQATT and CDR2 is SNEGSKA (reference sequence). Trimming removed 3 bases from V and 3 bases from J; junction bases left unmatched: 5. CDR3 nucleotide sequence: TGCAGTGCTAGGGAGGGACAGTACAATCAGCCCCAGCATTTT. Its protein product is CSAREGQYNQPQHF.

This clonotype was detected a few times. This chain uses TRBV11-2 with TRBJ1-5; 11 nucleotides agree with TRBD1. CDR3 length: 19 amino acids. Germline V gene data show CDR1 as SGHAT and CDR2 as FQNNGV. J was trimmed by 5 bases and V by 1 base; bases with no gene match: 13. The CDR3 region is CASSLGGDRGSRGDQPQHF. The CDR3 nucleotides read TGTGCCAGCAGCTTAGGCGGGGACAGGGGGTCAAGAGGGGATCAGCCCCAGCATTTT.

This clonotype was counted ten times or more. The chain couples TRBV3-1 to TRBJ2-1; D remains ambiguous. CDR3 length equals 11 residues. The germline V gene has CDR1 LGHDT and CDR2 YNNKEL (reference sequence). The V gene lost 6 bases and the J gene lost 5 bases, with 5 bases spanning the gap. The CDR3 nucleotides read TGTGCCAGCAGTCGTAACAATGAGCAGTTCTTC. This gives the protein CASSRNNEQFF.

The sample holds many counts of this clonotype. The J gene is TRBJ2-7, the V gene TRBV25-1; D may match TRBD1 or TRBD2 (5 bases each). The V and J ends lost 2 bases and 6 bases respectively, with 14 bases between them. This CDR3 contains 14 residues. Germline assignment: CDR1 MGHDK and CDR2 SYGVNS. The CDR3 spells CASSEMGDLSEQYF. CDR3 coding DNA: TGTGCCAGCAGTGAAATGGGGGACCTTTCCGAGCAGTACTTC.

The CDR3: CASRTGGVNTEAFF. CDR3 DNA sequence: TGTGCCAGCAGGACAGGGGGTGTGAACACTGAAGCTTTCTTT. V and J are TRBV25-1 and TRBJ1-1, with 9 positions matching TRBD1. In germline, CDR1 is MGHDK, CDR2 SYGVNS. The CDR3 spans 14 residues. The V gene end was trimmed by 6 bases and the J gene end by 0 bases; junction bases not matched to a gene: 2. Variable domain in full (rest from reference TRBV25-1 and TRBJ1-1): EADIYQTPRYLVIGTGKKITLECSQTMGHDKMYWYQQDPGMELHLIHYSYGVNSTEKGDLSSESTVSRIRTEHFPLTLESARPSHTSQYLCASRTGGVNTEAFFGQGTRLTVV.

This clonotype was found a few times. The chain employs TRBV27 and TRBJ2-5; a weak D match, TRBD2 (6 bases). Germline-derived CDR1 and CDR2 are MNHEY and SMNVEV (reference sequence). The CDR3 covers 14 residues. The V end lost 8 bases, the J end lost 4 bases, and 17 bases lay between the germline ends. Here the CDR3 reads CASRSGGIGETQYF. In DNA, the CDR3 is TGTGCCAGCCGTAGCGGAGGTATCGGAGAGACCCAGTACTTC.

This clonotype has ten or more counts. The CDR3, as DNA: TGTGCCAGCAGCTTGGTAGCTGGGAAGGATACGCAGTATTTT. Amino acid sequence: CASSLVAGKDTQYF. The rearrangement joins TRBV5-5 to TRBJ2-3; D is undetermined. The CDR3 has 14 amino acids. V was cut by 0 bases and J by 6 bases, with 11 bases left in between. Germline V gives CDR1 SGHKS, CDR2 YYEKEE (reference sequence).

This clonotype qualifies as medium-sized (0.01 to 0.1%). The chain combines TRBV27 with TRBJ2-1; TRBD1 aligns across 9 bases. CDR3 size: 14 residues. Trimming removed 8 bases from V and 6 bases from J; junction bases left unmatched: 8. The germline V gene has CDR1 MNHEY and CDR2 SMNVEV (reference sequence). CDR3 DNA: TGTGCCAGCGGTCCCGGGACAGGGATCAATGAGCAGTTCTTC. Translating gives CASGPGTGINEQFF.

The chain has TRBV6-1 and TRBJ2-7, with TRBD1 as a possible D gene (5 bases). In germline, CDR1 is MNHNS, CDR2 SASEGT. Trimming stripped 10 bases from V and 0 bases from J, with 13 bases between. The CDR3 loop spans 13 amino acids. The CDR3 sequence is CATHGASSYEQYF. CDR3 DNA: TGTGCCACCCATGGGGCGAGCTCCTACGAGCAGTACTTC.

In this sample, this clonotype turned up a few times. The chain has TRBV7-2 and TRBJ2-3; no firm D call. This CDR3 has 16 residues. Germline V lookup: CDR1 SGHTA, CDR2 FQGNSA. Trimming removed 1 base from V and 0 bases from J, with 11 bases in between. CDR3 DNA: TGTGCCAGCAGCTTAGGGGCTTTGCGGAGCACAGATACGCAGTATTTT. As protein: CASSLGALRSTDTQYF.

This clonotype was detected ten times or more. This chain links TRBV5-1 with TRBJ2-4; tentatively, D is TRBD2 (6 bases). Trimming took 4 bases from V and 0 from J, leaving 29 bases between them. This CDR3 has 21 amino acids. The V gene's germline CDR1 is SGHRS and CDR2 YFSETQ. In DNA form, the CDR3 reads TGCGCCAGCAGCGTTGCCCCCTTGAGCGGAGGGGCAGCCCTAGCCAAAAACATTCAGTACTTC. It encodes CASSVAPLSGGAALAKNIQYF.

In this sample, this clonotype turned up a few times. The CDR3, as DNA: TGTGCCAGCAGCCAAGAAAGCGGAGGGGCAGATACGCAGTATTTT. As protein: CASSQESGGADTQYF. The rearrangement links TRBV4-2 to TRBJ2-3; D may be TRBD2 (6 bases). Germline CDR1 reads LGHNA; CDR2 reads YNFKEQ. There are 15 residues in the CDR3. Deletions cut 0 bases from V and 4 bases from J, with 11 bases between.

This clonotype occurred many times. This chain links TRBV20-1 with TRBJ2-3; TRBD2 is a possible D gene (6 bases). The germline V gene has CDR1 DFQATT and CDR2 SNEGSKA (reference sequence). Trimming took off 3 bases at V and 0 bases at J, with 13 bases between the two ends. The CDR3 runs 15 residues. The CDR3 DNA reads as TGCAGTGCTAGTATCCCGGAGGGGAGCACAGATACGCAGTATTTT. Translated: CSASIPEGSTDTQYF.

This clonotype showed up just a few times. The chain uses TRBV20-1 and TRBJ1-1; unclear D gene. Trimming removed 5 bases at V and 1 base at J, with 11 bases between. Germline values: CDR1 DFQATT, CDR2 SNEGSKA (reference sequence). This CDR3 contains 13 residues. This CDR3 reads CSALGGPNTEAFF. Written as DNA, the CDR3 is TGCAGTGCTCTTGGAGGCCCGAACACTGAAGCTTTCTTT.